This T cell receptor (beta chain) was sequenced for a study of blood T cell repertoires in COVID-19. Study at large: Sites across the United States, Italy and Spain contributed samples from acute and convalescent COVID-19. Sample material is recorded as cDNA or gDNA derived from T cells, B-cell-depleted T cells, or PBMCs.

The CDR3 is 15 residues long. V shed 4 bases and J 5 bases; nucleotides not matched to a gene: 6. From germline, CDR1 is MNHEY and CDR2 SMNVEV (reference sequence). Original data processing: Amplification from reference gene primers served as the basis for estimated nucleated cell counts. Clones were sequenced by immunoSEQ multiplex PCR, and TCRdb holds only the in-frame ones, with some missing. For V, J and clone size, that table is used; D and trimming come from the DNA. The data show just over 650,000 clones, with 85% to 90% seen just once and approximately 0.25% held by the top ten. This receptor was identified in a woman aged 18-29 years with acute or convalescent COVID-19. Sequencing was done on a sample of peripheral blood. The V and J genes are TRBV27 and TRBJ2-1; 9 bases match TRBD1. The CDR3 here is CASSSGQGWHNEQFF. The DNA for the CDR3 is TGTGCCAGCAGTTCTGGACAGGGGTGGCACAATGAGCAGTTCTTC.